These T cell receptor beta chains were read from a single sample in a study of OX40 agonist ivuxolimab in advanced cancers. Profiling relied on immunoSEQ multiplex PCR, and the TCRdb table lists in-frame clones only, not all of them. Seen here are tens of thousands of clones, more than 75% observed once, and the top ten hold roughly 21%. Sequencing used CD4+ or CD8+ T cells sorted from blood, obtained in a trial of the OX40 agonist ivuxolimab. All receptors come from an adult with an advanced solid tumor such as melanoma, head and neck, liver or kidney cancer. The CDR3 runs from the conserved cysteine through the conserved F or W. A D gene is named only where the DNA matches it firmly. The size entry is marked missing in some rows and otherwise reads once, few, many or a size class.

cdr3_nt	cdr3_aa	v_call	j_call	d_call	clone_size
TGTGCCAGCAGTTACTCGAAGTCGGGAGGGCAGTATTTT	CASSYSKSGGQYF	TRBV6-5	TRBJ2-3	TRBD2	.
TGTGCCAGCAGCTTAGCGGTAGCGGGGAGCACAGATACGCAGTATTTT	CASSLAVAGSTDTQYF	TRBV7-9	TRBJ2-3	TRBD2	.
TGCAGCGTCGGGTCCGGGACAGGGGGCTACGAGCAGTACTTC	CSVGSGTGGYEQYF	TRBV29-1	TRBJ2-7	TRBD1	.
TGTGCCTGGAGGGCCAAGGGGAAACCCACAGATACGCAGTATTTT	CAWRAKGKPTDTQYF	TRBV30	TRBJ2-3	.	once
TGTGCCAGCAGTGAAGGGCGCTCTGGAAACACCATATATTTT	CASSEGRSGNTIYF	TRBV25-1	TRBJ1-3	.	.
TGTGCCAGCAGTAAAGGGGAGAGCGGGGAGCTGTTTTTT	CASSKGESGELFF	TRBV27	TRBJ2-2	.	few
TGTGCCAGCAGTTTAAGGGCTAGCAGCGGGGAGCTGTTTTTT	CASSLRASSGELFF	TRBV27	TRBJ2-2	.	.
TGCGCCAGCAGTCCAACTAGCGGGGAGTACAATGAGCAGTTCTTC	CASSPTSGEYNEQFF	TRBV10-1	TRBJ2-1	TRBD2	.
TGTGCCACTGGGTTGGGGGCGGACACTGAAGCTTTCTTT	CATGLGADTEAFF	TRBV19	TRBJ1-1	.	.
TGTGCCAGCCTCAGATGGGGGGCGGGGGCTCAAGAGACCCAGTACTTC	CASLRWGAGAQETQYF	TRBV28	TRBJ2-5	.	.
TGTGCCAGCAGATTCGGACTTAAATACGAGCAGTACTTC	CASRFGLKYEQYF	TRBV28	TRBJ2-7	.	.
TGTGCCAGCAGTGTTTCCGGGACACTTAATAATCAGCCCCAGCATTTT	CASSVSGTLNNQPQHF	TRBV6-1	TRBJ1-5	.	once
TGTGCCAGCAGCAAATACGCGGGACCGACCGATGAAGAGACCCAGTACTTC	CASSKYAGPTDEETQYF	TRBV21-1	TRBJ2-5	.	.
TGTGCCAGCAGTATCGCGGGACTTCGCACAGATACGCAGTATTTT	CASSIAGLRTDTQYF	TRBV28	TRBJ2-3	.	.
TGTGCCAGCTCATCCGGGACGGGGCAGGAAAAACTGTTTTTT	CASSSGTGQEKLFF	TRBV18	TRBJ1-4	.	.
TGTGCCAGCAGCTTGGTCGGGGACCCCTACAATGAGCAGTTCTTC	CASSLVGDPYNEQFF	TRBV5-4	TRBJ2-1	.	.
TGTGCCAGCAGCTCGGGACTAGCGGGAGGGTATGAGCAGTTCTTC	CASSSGLAGGYEQFF	TRBV11-2	TRBJ2-1	TRBD2	once
TGTGCCAGCAATTCCGTCGGGATCTACAATCAGCCCCAGCATTTT	CASNSVGIYNQPQHF	TRBV28	TRBJ1-5	.	.
TGTGCCAGCAGTGCGTCTAGTGTCGGTGGTGAGCAGTACTTC	CASSASSVGGEQYF	TRBV2	TRBJ2-7	.	few
TGCAGCGTTGGGGGCGGACGCAATCAGCCCCAGCATTTT	CSVGGGRNQPQHF	TRBV29-1	TRBJ1-5	.	.
TGTGCCAGCAGTTCTTATTTCGGATTTGAAAAACTGTTTTTT	CASSSYFGFEKLFF	TRBV27	TRBJ1-4	.	.
TGTGCCAGCAGCCTTCAGACTAGAAACGAGCAGTACTTC	CASSLQTRNEQYF	TRBV6-1	TRBJ2-7	.	.
TGTGCCAGCAGTGTGAGGAGCTCCTACAATGAGCAGTTCTTC	CASSVRSSYNEQFF	TRBV6-6	TRBJ2-1	.	once
TGTGCCAGCGTGGAGGGCGGGGGGCAGTACTTC	CASVEGGGQYF	TRBV28	TRBJ2-7	TRBD2	.
TGTGCCTGGTCCGAGGCTTCCTATGGCTACACCTTC	CAWSEASYGYTF	TRBV30	TRBJ1-2	.	.
TGTGCCAGCAGCAGGGCAAGCTCCTACAATGAGCAGTTCTTC	CASSRASSYNEQFF	TRBV11-2	TRBJ2-1	.	.
TGTGCCAGCAGTGACTCGCCCGGGGGGCTCACAGATACGCAGTATTTT	CASSDSPGGLTDTQYF	TRBV6-4	TRBJ2-3	.	.
TGTGCCTGGAGTGTACTTTCGTTTGCGGAGACCCAGTACTTC	CAWSVLSFAETQYF	TRBV30	TRBJ2-5	.	.
TGTGCCAGTAGTATAGCTGGGCTCAGCAATCAGCCCCAGCATTTT	CASSIAGLSNQPQHF	TRBV19	TRBJ1-5	.	.
TGCGCCAGCAGCTTGTGGTCGATGTCGGGGGTTGGTGGCACTGAAGCTTTCTTT	CASSLWSMSGVGGTEAFF	TRBV5-1	TRBJ1-1	.	.
TGTGCCAGCAGCTTCATGGGAGGTGACAATGAGCAGTTCTTC	CASSFMGGDNEQFF	TRBV11-3	TRBJ2-1	.	.
TGTGCCAGCAGTATTAGCGGACAGTGGGACTATGGCTACACCTTC	CASSISGQWDYGYTF	TRBV28	TRBJ1-2	.	.
TGCGCCAGCACAACTAGGACAGGGGTGGCAGATACGCAGTATTTT	CASTTRTGVADTQYF	TRBV5-1	TRBJ2-3	TRBD1	.
TGTGCCAGCAGCTCCCGGAGCGTAGCTAACTATGGCTACACCTTC	CASSSRSVANYGYTF	TRBV5-4	TRBJ1-2	.	few
TGTGCCAGCAAATCCCAAGAGACCCAGTACTTC	CASKSQETQYF	TRBV2	TRBJ2-5	.	.
TGTGCCAGTAGTGTACCGGGACAGGGTTACACTGAAGCTTTCTTT	CASSVPGQGYTEAFF	TRBV19	TRBJ1-1	TRBD1	.
TGTGCCAGCAGTTTATGGACAGGAGCAGAAGCTTTCTTT	CASSLWTGAEAFF	TRBV27	TRBJ1-1	TRBD1	.
TGTGCCAGCAGCCCGCGACAGGGGGCGTTAGGCTACACCTTC	CASSPRQGALGYTF	TRBV9	TRBJ1-2	TRBD1	.
TGTGCCAGCAGCCCCGAAAGCGATGAGCAGTTCTTC	CASSPESDEQFF	TRBV6-5	TRBJ2-1	.	.
TGTGCCAGCAGCCCTCTTACGGGTGAAGGTATGAACACTGAAGCTTTCTTT	CASSPLTGEGMNTEAFF	TRBV7-9	TRBJ1-1	.	.
TGTGCCAGCAGCAGAGCAAGGACGGGGGAGAATGAAAAACTGTTTTTT	CASSRARTGENEKLFF	TRBV11-2	TRBJ1-4	.	.
TGTGCCAGCAGTCCCCGACTAGCGGGATTGCGTGAGCAGTTCTTC	CASSPRLAGLREQFF	TRBV27	TRBJ2-1	TRBD2	.
TGTGCCAGCAGTTCCCCTGGACAGGGTGGCTACACCTTC	CASSSPGQGGYTF	TRBV6-5	TRBJ1-2	TRBD1	.
TGCGCCAGCAGCTTTTGGACAGGGGGCCAAGGCTACACCTTC	CASSFWTGGQGYTF	TRBV5-1	TRBJ1-2	TRBD1	.
TGTGCCAGCAGCGAGGCACAGGCGCAGTATTTT	CASSEAQAQYF	TRBV7-8	TRBJ2-3	.	.
TGTGCCAGCAGCTTAGATCTGGGGTTAGAGACCCAGTACTTC	CASSLDLGLETQYF	TRBV11-2	TRBJ2-5	.	.
TGTGCCAGCAGCGTGAGGGGTCAGTTTCAGACCGGGGAGCTGTTTTTT	CASSVRGQFQTGELFF	TRBV9	TRBJ2-2	.	.
TGTGCCAGCAGTGAATTTGGTGAAGCTTTCTTT	CASSEFGEAFF	TRBV6-1	TRBJ1-1	.	.
TGCGCCAGCGGAAACCGCGATCCCACAGATACGCAGTATTTT	CASGNRDPTDTQYF	TRBV5-1	TRBJ2-3	.	.
TGTGCCAGTAGTATTCGAGGTGTGACCGGGGAGCTGTTTTTT	CASSIRGVTGELFF	TRBV19	TRBJ2-2	.	.
TGTGCCAGCATCGGCGTGGGACAGGGTGATCAGCCCCAGCATTTT	CASIGVGQGDQPQHF	TRBV28	TRBJ1-5	TRBD1	.
TGTGCCAGCAGTTACGAAAGGGACCTTACGCAGTATTTT	CASSYERDLTQYF	TRBV6-5	TRBJ2-3	.	.